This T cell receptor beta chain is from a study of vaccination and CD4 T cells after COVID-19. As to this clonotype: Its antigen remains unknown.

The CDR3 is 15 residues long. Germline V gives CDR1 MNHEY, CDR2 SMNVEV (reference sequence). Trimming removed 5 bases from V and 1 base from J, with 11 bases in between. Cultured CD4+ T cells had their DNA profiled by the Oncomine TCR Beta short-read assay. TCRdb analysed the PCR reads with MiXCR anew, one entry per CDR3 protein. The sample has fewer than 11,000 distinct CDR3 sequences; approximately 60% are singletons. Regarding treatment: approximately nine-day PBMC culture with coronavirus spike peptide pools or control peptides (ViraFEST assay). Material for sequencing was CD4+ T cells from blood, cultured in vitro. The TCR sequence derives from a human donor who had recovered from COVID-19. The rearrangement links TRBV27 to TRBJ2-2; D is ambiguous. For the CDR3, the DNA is TGTGCCAGCAGTCCCACTTGGGAGAACACCGGGGAGCTGTTTTTT. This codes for CASSPTWENTGELFF.